This TCR beta chain appears in the sequencing data of a study of blood T cells in healthy people across ages. For the second PCR, which ran for about 7 to 12 cycles, a sample-barcoded 5' primer and a J-beta primer mix were used. The authors tagged each cDNA molecule using a template-switch adaptor with 12 random nucleotides. Samples each returned at least 2.5 million CDR3-containing paired-end reads. TCRdb re-called the 5' RACE reads through MiXCR, storing one row per CDR3 protein. The table lists approximately 800,000 distinct CDR3 sequences, 20% to 25% of them singletons, with 3.7% in the top ten. The CDR3 is 12 amino acids. CDR1 and CDR2 from the germline V gene are MNHEY and SVGAGI. Trimming took off 7 bases at V and 9 bases at J, with 15 bases between the two ends. These data were also reused for a study on T cells of mothers and their children. According to that study: Samples came from a few healthy Caucasian mothers and their six children. Input to cDNA synthesis comprised all extracted RNA, at a ratio of around 1.5 ug per 15 ul.

Source material: blood. The clonotype originates from a boy under 18 in good health. The V and J genes are TRBV6-5 and TRBJ2-5; D perhaps matches TRBD1 (6 bases). The CDR3 sequence is CASMQGQRAQYF. The CDR3, as DNA: TGTGCCAGCATGCAGGGACAACGGGCCCAGTACTTC.